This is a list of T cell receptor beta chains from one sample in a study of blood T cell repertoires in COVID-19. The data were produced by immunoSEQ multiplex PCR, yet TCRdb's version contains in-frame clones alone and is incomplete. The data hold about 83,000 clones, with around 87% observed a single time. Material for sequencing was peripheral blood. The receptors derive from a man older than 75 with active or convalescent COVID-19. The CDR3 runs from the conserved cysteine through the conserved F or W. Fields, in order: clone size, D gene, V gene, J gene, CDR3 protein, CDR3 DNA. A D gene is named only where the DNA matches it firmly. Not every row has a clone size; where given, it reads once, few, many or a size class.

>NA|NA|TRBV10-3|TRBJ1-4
CAISESGGSRGKLFF
TGTGCCATCAGTGAGTCGGGAGGGAGTCGTGGTAAACTGTTTTTT
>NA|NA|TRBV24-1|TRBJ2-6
CATSGRQGTGANVLTF
TGTGCCACCAGTGGCCGTCAGGGAACCGGGGCCAACGTCCTGACTTTC
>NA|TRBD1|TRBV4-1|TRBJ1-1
CASSQDPGQRNTEAFF
TGCGCCAGCAGCCAGGATCCGGGACAGAGGAACACTGAAGCTTTCTTT
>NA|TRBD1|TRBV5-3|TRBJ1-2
CARSRRTGPYGYTF
TGTGCCAGAAGCCGGAGGACAGGGCCCTATGGCTACACCTTC
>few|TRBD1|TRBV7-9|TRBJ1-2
CASSAGQGYGYTF
TGTGCCAGCAGCGCAGGACAGGGGTATGGCTACACCTTC
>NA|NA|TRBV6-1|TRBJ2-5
CASDEGETQYF
TGTGCCAGCGATGAGGGAGAGACCCAGTACTTC
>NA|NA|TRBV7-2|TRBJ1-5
CASSLGQTGFSNQPQHF
TGTGCCAGCAGCTTAGGACAGACAGGTTTTAGCAATCAGCCCCAGCATTTT
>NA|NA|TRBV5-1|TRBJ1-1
CASSPTGSVNTEAFF
TGCGCCAGCAGCCCCACAGGGTCAGTGAACACTGAAGCTTTCTTT
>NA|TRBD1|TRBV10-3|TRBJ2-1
CAIKPGQGHEQFF
TGTGCCATCAAGCCGGGACAGGGGCATGAGCAGTTCTTC
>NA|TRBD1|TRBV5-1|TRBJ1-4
CASSLGQGRPPTNEKLFF
TGCGCCAGCAGCTTGGGACAGGGGCGGCCCCCGACTAATGAAAAACTGTTTTTT
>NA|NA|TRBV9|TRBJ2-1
CASSVAGDGYNEQFF
TGTGCCAGCAGCGTAGCAGGCGACGGCTACAATGAGCAGTTCTTC
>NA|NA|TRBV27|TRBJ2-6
CASRLQGSGANVLTF
TGTGCCAGCAGACTACAGGGCTCTGGGGCCAACGTCCTGACTTTC
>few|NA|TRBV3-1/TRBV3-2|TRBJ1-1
CASSLSRTEAFF
TGTGCCAGCAGCCTGTCGAGGACTGAAGCTTTCTTT
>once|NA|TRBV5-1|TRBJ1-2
CASSQQGQGYTF
TGCGCCAGCAGCCAACAGGGACAAGGCTACACCTTC
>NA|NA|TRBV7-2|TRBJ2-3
CASSQGLAVAQYF
TGTGCCAGCAGCCAGGGGCTAGCAGTTGCGCAGTATTTT
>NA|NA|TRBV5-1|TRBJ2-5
CASSLGSETQYF
TGCGCCAGCAGCTTGGGTTCGGAGACCCAGTACTTC
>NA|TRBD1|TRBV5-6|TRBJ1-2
CASSLWGRGQPYGYTF
TGTGCCAGCAGCTTGTGGGGCAGGGGGCAACCCTATGGCTACACCTTC